This T cell receptor (beta chain) appears in the sequencing data of a study of HIV-infected patients and healthy controls. cDNA was made from roughly 500 ng RNA using alpha and beta constant primers. Each of the alpha and beta chains got its own library through chain-specific third strand synthesis with indices. TCRdb passed the 5' RACE reads through MiXCR, listing each CDR3 protein once. The sample lists 8,000 to 13,000 distinct CDR3 sequences, roughly 8% occurring once. Remarks on this clonotype: Its antigen is not known.

Whole blood was used without fractionation, so all unsorted peripheral T cells were included. Study observations and caveats: No HLA typing of donors was done in this study.

The CDR3 has 16 amino acids. Germline V gives CDR1 SEHNR, CDR2 FQNEAQ (reference sequence). With 6 bases removed from V and 0 bases from J, the gap between germline ends came to 16 bases. This chain uses TRBV7-9 with TRBJ2-3, with D possibly TRBD1 on 9 matching bases. Sequencing used blood. The clonotype was recovered from an adult in good health. CDR3 DNA: TGTGCCAGCAGACGGGGGGGGACAGGGAGCACAGATACGCAGTATTTT. This sequence encodes CASRRGGTGSTDTQYF.